These T cell receptor beta chains were read from a single sample in a study of response to subunit inactivated influenza vaccine. One entry per CDR3 protein results from TCRdb running MiXCR on the RT-PCR reads. The sample records about 780,000 distinct CDR3 sequences, approximately 17% being singletons. The starting material was PBMCs from blood, obtained more than 4 days after vaccination. The source of these receptors is a man in his fifties or sixties who received an inactivated influenza vaccine. CDR3s include the opening cysteine and the closing phenylalanine or tryptophan. A D gene is named only where the DNA matches it firmly. A clone size is listed for some rows: how often the clone was seen (once, few, many), or a class if it is expanded.

clone_size: many; d_call: TRBD1; v_call: TRBV10-3; j_call: TRBJ2-2; cdr3_aa: CAISESGTGNTGELFF; cdr3_nt: TGTGCCATCAGTGAATCCGGGACAGGGAACACCGGGGAGCTGTTTTTT
clone_size: .; d_call: TRBD2; v_call: TRBV29-1; j_call: TRBJ2-1; cdr3_aa: CSGVYSGRGPNEQFF; cdr3_nt: TGCAGCGGGGTTTATAGCGGGAGGGGCCCCAATGAGCAGTTCTTC
clone_size: few; d_call: TRBD2; v_call: TRBV7-3; j_call: TRBJ2-3; cdr3_aa: CASSEGTSGPSTDTQYF; cdr3_nt: TGTGCCAGCAGCGAAGGGACTAGCGGCCCTAGCACAGATACGCAGTATTTT
clone_size: .; d_call: TRBD2; v_call: TRBV7-6; j_call: TRBJ2-7; cdr3_aa: CASSLGLAGDPYEQYF; cdr3_nt: TGTGCCAGCAGCTTAGGACTAGCGGGGGACCCCTACGAGCAGTACTTC
clone_size: .; d_call: .; v_call: TRBV20-1; j_call: TRBJ2-7; cdr3_aa: CSAAGDQSYEQYF; cdr3_nt: TGCAGTGCCGCCGGGGACCAAAGCTACGAGCAGTACTTC
clone_size: few; d_call: .; v_call: TRBV4-3; j_call: TRBJ2-7; cdr3_aa: CASSQEEARGGNVYEQYF; cdr3_nt: TGCGCCAGCAGCCAAGAGGAAGCAAGGGGAGGAAACGTCTACGAGCAGTACTTC
clone_size: many; d_call: .; v_call: TRBV20-1; j_call: TRBJ2-7; cdr3_aa: CSARDSGPGWAYEQYF; cdr3_nt: TGCAGTGCTAGAGATTCAGGACCCGGATGGGCCTACGAGCAGTACTTC
clone_size: .; d_call: .; v_call: TRBV27; j_call: TRBJ2-3; cdr3_aa: CASSFGRTPRDTDTQYF; cdr3_nt: TGTGCCAGCAGTTTCGGCAGGACCCCGAGGGACACAGATACGCAGTATTTT
clone_size: .; d_call: .; v_call: TRBV9; j_call: TRBJ2-3; cdr3_aa: CASSVWWGGTDTQYF; cdr3_nt: TGTGCCAGCAGCGTATGGTGGGGGGGCACAGATACGCAGTATTTT
clone_size: .; d_call: .; v_call: TRBV25-1; j_call: TRBJ2-2; cdr3_aa: CASSESGGYNTGELFF; cdr3_nt: TGTGCCAGCAGTGAATCAGGGGGGTACAATACCGGGGAGCTGTTTTTT
clone_size: few; d_call: .; v_call: TRBV15; j_call: TRBJ2-4; cdr3_aa: CATSTGGHLAKNIQYF; cdr3_nt: TGTGCCACCAGCACTGGAGGTCATCTAGCCAAAAACATTCAGTACTTC
clone_size: few; d_call: .; v_call: TRBV4-2; j_call: TRBJ1-3; cdr3_aa: CASSQGVYSGNTIYF; cdr3_nt: TGTGCCAGCAGCCAGGGGGTTTACTCTGGAAACACCATATATTTT
clone_size: .; d_call: TRBD1; v_call: TRBV20-1; j_call: TRBJ1-2; cdr3_aa: CSARVPGTGNYGYTF; cdr3_nt: TGCAGTGCTAGGGTCCCCGGGACAGGGAATTATGGCTACACCTTC
clone_size: few; d_call: .; v_call: TRBV24-1; j_call: TRBJ2-3; cdr3_aa: CATSDSGDPTDTQYF; cdr3_nt: TGTGCCACCAGTGATTCGGGGGATCCCACAGATACGCAGTATTTT
clone_size: .; d_call: TRBD2; v_call: TRBV7-9; j_call: TRBJ2-1; cdr3_aa: CASPPGLAIYNEQFF; cdr3_nt: TGTGCCAGCCCTCCGGGACTAGCGATATACAATGAGCAGTTCTTC
clone_size: few; d_call: .; v_call: TRBV7-6; j_call: TRBJ2-1; cdr3_aa: CASSLMATINEQFF; cdr3_nt: TGTGCCAGCAGCTTAATGGCTACCATAAATGAGCAGTTCTTC
clone_size: .; d_call: .; v_call: TRBV9; j_call: TRBJ2-2; cdr3_aa: CASSVFMGTNTGELFF; cdr3_nt: TGTGCCAGCAGCGTTTTTATGGGGACGAACACCGGGGAGCTGTTTTTT
clone_size: few; d_call: TRBD1; v_call: TRBV20-1; j_call: TRBJ1-1; cdr3_aa: CSARNTGGTEAFF; cdr3_nt: TGCAGTGCTAGGAATACAGGGGGCACTGAAGCTTTCTTT
clone_size: .; d_call: .; v_call: TRBV11-2; j_call: TRBJ2-1; cdr3_aa: CASSPRWGGRNEQFF; cdr3_nt: TGTGCCAGCAGCCCCAGGTGGGGAGGAAGGAATGAGCAGTTCTTC
clone_size: .; d_call: TRBD2; v_call: TRBV4-2; j_call: TRBJ2-3; cdr3_aa: CASSHDLAVAVADTQYF; cdr3_nt: TGTGCCAGCAGCCATGACCTAGCGGTGGCTGTCGCAGATACGCAGTATTTT
clone_size: .; d_call: .; v_call: TRBV20-1; j_call: TRBJ2-3; cdr3_aa: CSARRYQDTQYF; cdr3_nt: TGCAGTGCTAGGAGGTACCAAGATACGCAGTATTTT
clone_size: few; d_call: .; v_call: TRBV10-3; j_call: TRBJ2-7; cdr3_aa: CAISESSGGGYEQYF; cdr3_nt: TGTGCCATCAGTGAGTCATCCGGAGGGGGGTACGAGCAGTACTTC
clone_size: .; d_call: .; v_call: TRBV29-1; j_call: TRBJ2-6; cdr3_aa: CSVEGHASGANVLTF; cdr3_nt: TGCAGCGTTGAAGGGCATGCTTCTGGGGCCAACGTCCTGACTTTC
clone_size: few; d_call: .; v_call: TRBV29-1; j_call: TRBJ1-1; cdr3_aa: CSVWTSNSRNTEAFF; cdr3_nt: TGCAGCGTATGGACTTCCAATTCCAGGAACACTGAAGCTTTCTTT
clone_size: few; d_call: .; v_call: TRBV6-2/TRBV6-3; j_call: TRBJ2-5; cdr3_aa: CASSYPPQQETQYF; cdr3_nt: TGTGCCAGCAGTTACCCCCCCCAGCAGGAGACCCAGTACTTC
clone_size: .; d_call: .; v_call: TRBV4-3; j_call: TRBJ2-7; cdr3_aa: CASSQVVYTYEQYF; cdr3_nt: TGCGCCAGCAGCCAAGTTGTCTACACCTACGAGCAGTACTTC
clone_size: few; d_call: .; v_call: TRBV28; j_call: TRBJ2-1; cdr3_aa: CASKRTPPPYNEQFF; cdr3_nt: TGTGCCAGCAAGAGGACACCGCCCCCTTACAATGAGCAGTTCTTC
clone_size: .; d_call: .; v_call: TRBV20-1; j_call: TRBJ1-1; cdr3_aa: CSASREADTEAFF; cdr3_nt: TGCAGTGCTAGCAGGGAGGCGGACACTGAAGCTTTCTTT
clone_size: few; d_call: TRBD1; v_call: TRBV12-3/TRBV12-4; j_call: TRBJ2-1; cdr3_aa: CASSGQGAFNEQFF; cdr3_nt: TGTGCCAGCAGTGGACAGGGGGCTTTCAATGAGCAGTTCTTC
clone_size: few; d_call: .; v_call: TRBV6-2/TRBV6-3; j_call: TRBJ2-6; cdr3_aa: CASTLGGTIGANVLTF; cdr3_nt: TGTGCCAGCACTTTAGGAGGCACGATTGGGGCCAACGTCCTGACTTTC
clone_size: .; d_call: TRBD1; v_call: TRBV30; j_call: TRBJ2-2; cdr3_aa: CAWKLRGTGGTGELFF; cdr3_nt: TGTGCCTGGAAACTTAGAGGGACAGGGGGAACCGGGGAGCTGTTTTTT
clone_size: .; d_call: .; v_call: TRBV12-3/TRBV12-4; j_call: TRBJ2-3; cdr3_aa: CASSLMGAADTQYF; cdr3_nt: TGTGCCAGCAGTTTAATGGGGGCTGCAGATACGCAGTATTTT
clone_size: few; d_call: .; v_call: TRBV7-2; j_call: TRBJ1-1; cdr3_aa: CASSLLQTEAFF; cdr3_nt: TGTGCCAGCAGCTTATTGCAGACTGAAGCTTTCTTT
clone_size: .; d_call: .; v_call: TRBV24-1; j_call: TRBJ2-5; cdr3_aa: CATSDLTGRQETQYF; cdr3_nt: TGTGCCACCAGTGATTTGACAGGGAGGCAAGAGACCCAGTACTTC
clone_size: .; d_call: .; v_call: TRBV5-6; j_call: TRBJ2-5; cdr3_aa: CASSLAPLQETQYF; cdr3_nt: TGTGCCAGCAGCTTGGCTCCCCTACAAGAGACCCAGTACTTC
clone_size: .; d_call: TRBD1; v_call: TRBV11-1; j_call: TRBJ1-5; cdr3_aa: CASSLGGRGLDGNQPQHF; cdr3_nt: TGTGCCAGCAGCTTAGGCGGCAGGGGGCTGGATGGCAATCAGCCCCAGCATTTT
clone_size: few; d_call: .; v_call: TRBV7-2; j_call: TRBJ2-5; cdr3_aa: CASSRGFRETQYF; cdr3_nt: TGTGCCAGCAGCCGGGGTTTCAGGGAGACCCAGTACTTC
clone_size: few; d_call: .; v_call: TRBV10-3; j_call: TRBJ2-3; cdr3_aa: CAIRKVIQGFRTDTQYF; cdr3_nt: TGTGCCATCAGAAAAGTGATACAGGGTTTTCGCACAGATACGCAGTATTTT
clone_size: .; d_call: .; v_call: TRBV14; j_call: TRBJ2-7; cdr3_aa: CASSENPGNEQYF; cdr3_nt: TGTGCCAGCAGCGAGAATCCAGGGAACGAGCAGTACTTC
clone_size: .; d_call: TRBD1; v_call: TRBV6-5; j_call: TRBJ2-7; cdr3_aa: CASSYQGQGAYEQYF; cdr3_nt: TGTGCCAGCAGTTATCAAGGTCAGGGGGCTTACGAGCAGTACTTC
clone_size: many; d_call: .; v_call: TRBV18; j_call: TRBJ1-6; cdr3_aa: CASSPGPGSPLHF; cdr3_nt: TGTGCCAGCTCACCTGGCCCCGGATCACCCCTCCACTTT
clone_size: few; d_call: .; v_call: TRBV29-1; j_call: TRBJ1-2; cdr3_aa: CSVEGAGVYGYTF; cdr3_nt: TGCAGCGTTGAAGGGGCAGGGGTCTATGGCTACACCTTC
clone_size: few; d_call: TRBD2; v_call: TRBV6-2/TRBV6-3; j_call: TRBJ2-7; cdr3_aa: CASTSGTRSEQYF; cdr3_nt: TGTGCCAGCACTTCCGGGACTAGGTCCGAGCAGTACTTC
clone_size: few; d_call: .; v_call: TRBV29-1; j_call: TRBJ2-7; cdr3_aa: CSVAPSPDSHTYEQYF; cdr3_nt: TGCAGCGTCGCCCCAAGCCCTGACAGCCACACCTACGAGCAGTACTTC
clone_size: few; d_call: TRBD2; v_call: TRBV20-1; j_call: TRBJ2-7; cdr3_aa: CSASPGRAGYEQYF; cdr3_nt: TGCAGTGCTAGTCCCGGGAGGGCCGGGTACGAGCAGTACTTC
clone_size: few; d_call: TRBD2; v_call: TRBV5-1; j_call: TRBJ2-3; cdr3_aa: CASSASLAGVTDTQYF; cdr3_nt: TGCGCCAGCAGCGCCTCTCTAGCGGGGGTGACAGATACGCAGTATTTT
clone_size: few; d_call: .; v_call: TRBV12-3/TRBV12-4; j_call: TRBJ2-6; cdr3_aa: CASSRTALSGANVLTF; cdr3_nt: TGTGCCAGCAGTCGGACAGCGCTCTCTGGGGCCAACGTCCTGACTTTC
clone_size: few; d_call: .; v_call: TRBV15; j_call: TRBJ2-2; cdr3_aa: CATSRDWGRGSGELFF; cdr3_nt: TGTGCCACCAGCAGAGATTGGGGACGGGGGTCCGGGGAGCTGTTTTTT
clone_size: many; d_call: .; v_call: TRBV20-1; j_call: TRBJ2-3; cdr3_aa: CSARDPRRGSQYF; cdr3_nt: TGCAGTGCTAGAGACCCCCGCCGGGGTTCGCAGTATTTT